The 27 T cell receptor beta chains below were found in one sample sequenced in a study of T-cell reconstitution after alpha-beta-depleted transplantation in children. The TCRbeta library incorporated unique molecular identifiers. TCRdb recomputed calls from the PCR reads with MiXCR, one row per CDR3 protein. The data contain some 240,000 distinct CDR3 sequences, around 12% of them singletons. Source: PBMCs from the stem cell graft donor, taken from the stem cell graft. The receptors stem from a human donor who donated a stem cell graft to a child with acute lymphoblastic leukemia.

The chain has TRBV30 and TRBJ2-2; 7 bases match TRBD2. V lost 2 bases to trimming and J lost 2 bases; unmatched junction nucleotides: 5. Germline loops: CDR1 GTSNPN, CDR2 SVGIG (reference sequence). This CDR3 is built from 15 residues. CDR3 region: CAWSRLAVNTGELFF. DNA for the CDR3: TGTGCCTGGAGTAGACTAGCTGTCAACACCGGGGAGCTGTTTTTT.

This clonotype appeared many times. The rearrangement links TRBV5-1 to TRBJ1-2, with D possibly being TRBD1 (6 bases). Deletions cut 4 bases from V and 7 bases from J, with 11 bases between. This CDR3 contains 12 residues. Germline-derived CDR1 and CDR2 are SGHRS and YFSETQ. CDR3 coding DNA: TGCGCCAGCAGCCGGGACAATTTTGGCTACACCTTC. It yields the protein CASSRDNFGYTF.

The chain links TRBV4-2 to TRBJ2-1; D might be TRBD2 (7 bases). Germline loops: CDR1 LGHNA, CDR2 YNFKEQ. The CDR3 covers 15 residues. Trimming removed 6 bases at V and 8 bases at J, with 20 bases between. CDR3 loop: CASSKRGGYLDEQFF. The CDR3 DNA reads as TGTGCCAGCAGTAAGAGGGGGGGGTATTTGGATGAGCAGTTCTTC.

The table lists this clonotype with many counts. In DNA form, the CDR3 reads TGCAGTGCTGAAATGAATTCTTTTTCCACAGATACGCAGTATTTT. Translating it yields CSAEMNSFSTDTQYF. V usage is TRBV20-1 and J usage is TRBJ2-3; D unclear. From germline, CDR1 is DFQATT and CDR2 SNEGSKA (reference sequence). Trimming left V 5 bases short and J 2 bases short, with 17 bases between. The CDR3 totals 15 residues.

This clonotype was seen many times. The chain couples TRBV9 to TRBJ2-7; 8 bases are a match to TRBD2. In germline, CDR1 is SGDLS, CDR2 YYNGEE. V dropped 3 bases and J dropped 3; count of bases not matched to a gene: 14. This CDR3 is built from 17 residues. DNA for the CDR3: TGTGCCAGCAGCGCGAGTCCGACGGCTAGCGGGCTCTACGAGCAGTACTTC. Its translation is CASSASPTASGLYEQYF.

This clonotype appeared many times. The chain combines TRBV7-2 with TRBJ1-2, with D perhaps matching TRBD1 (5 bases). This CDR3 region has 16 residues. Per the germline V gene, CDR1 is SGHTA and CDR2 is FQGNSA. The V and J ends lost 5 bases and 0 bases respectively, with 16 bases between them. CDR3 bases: TGTGCCAGCAGCCCCAACAACTGGGGCCCTAACTATGGCTACACCTTC. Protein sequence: CASSPNNWGPNYGYTF.

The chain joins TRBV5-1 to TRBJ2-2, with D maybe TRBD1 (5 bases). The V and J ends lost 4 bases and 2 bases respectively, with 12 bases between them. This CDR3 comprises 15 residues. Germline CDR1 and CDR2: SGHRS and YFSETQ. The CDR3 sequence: CASSGATGNTGELFF. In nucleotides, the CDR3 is TGCGCCAGCAGCGGGGCCACAGGAAACACCGGGGAGCTGTTTTTT.

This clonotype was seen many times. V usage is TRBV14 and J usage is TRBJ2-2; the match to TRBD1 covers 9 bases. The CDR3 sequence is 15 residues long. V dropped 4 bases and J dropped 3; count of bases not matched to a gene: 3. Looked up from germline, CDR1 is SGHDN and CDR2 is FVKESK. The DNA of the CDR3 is TGTGCCAGCAGCCCGAGGACAGGGGACACCGGGGAGCTGTTTTTT. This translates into CASSPRTGDTGELFF.

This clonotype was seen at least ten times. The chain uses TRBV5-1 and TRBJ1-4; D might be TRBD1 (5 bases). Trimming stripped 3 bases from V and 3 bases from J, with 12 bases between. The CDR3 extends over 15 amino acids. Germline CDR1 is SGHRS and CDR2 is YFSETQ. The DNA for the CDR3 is TGCGCCAGCAGCTCTTGGGGCCTTTCTAATGAAAAACTGTTTTTT. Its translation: CASSSWGLSNEKLFF.

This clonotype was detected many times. CDR3 loop: CASSPSGGAWDEQYF. The CDR3 coding sequence is TGTGCCAGCAGCCCTTCAGGGGGCGCCTGGGACGAGCAGTACTTC. This chain connects TRBV12-3 or TRBV12-4 to TRBJ2-7; TRBD1 matches 8 bases. Losses at the gene ends were 6 bases for V and 5 bases for J; bases not matched to a gene: 12. The CDR3 loop spans 15 amino acids.

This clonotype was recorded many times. CDR3 sequence (DNA): TGCGCCAGCAGTGAGTCGGGGCAGACACGCTTCTCTGGGGCCAACGTCCTGACTTTC. This encodes CASSESGQTRFSGANVLTF. The chain combines TRBV10-2 with TRBJ2-6, with D maybe TRBD1 (5 bases). This CDR3 has 19 residues. The germline V and J ends were trimmed by 0 bases and 0 bases, with 15 bases remaining between them. CDR1 is WSHSY and CDR2 is SAAADI in the germline V gene.

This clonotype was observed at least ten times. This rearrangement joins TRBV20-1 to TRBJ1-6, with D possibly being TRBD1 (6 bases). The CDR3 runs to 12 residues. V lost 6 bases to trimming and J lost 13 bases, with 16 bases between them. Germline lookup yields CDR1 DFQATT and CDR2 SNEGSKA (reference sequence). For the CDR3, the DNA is TGCAGTGCGCAGGGGTTCTCAGAGCCCCTCCACTTT. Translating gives CSAQGFSEPLHF.

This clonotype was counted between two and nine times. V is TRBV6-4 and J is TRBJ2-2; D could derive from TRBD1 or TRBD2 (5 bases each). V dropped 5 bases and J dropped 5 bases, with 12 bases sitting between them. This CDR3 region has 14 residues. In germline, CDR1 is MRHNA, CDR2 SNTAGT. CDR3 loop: CASSSGDGTGELFF. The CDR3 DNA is TGTGCCAGCAGTTCTGGGGACGGGACCGGGGAGCTGTTTTTT.

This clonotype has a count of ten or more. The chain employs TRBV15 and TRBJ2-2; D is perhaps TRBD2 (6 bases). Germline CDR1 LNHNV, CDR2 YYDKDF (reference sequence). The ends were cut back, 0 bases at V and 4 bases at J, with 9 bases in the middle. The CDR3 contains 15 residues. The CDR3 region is CATSRDPGGTGELFF. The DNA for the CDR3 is TGTGCCACCAGCAGAGATCCCGGGGGCACCGGGGAGCTGTTTTTT. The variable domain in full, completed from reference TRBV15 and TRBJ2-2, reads DAMVIQNPRYQVTQFGKPVTLSCSQTLNHNVMYWYQQKSSQAPKLLFHYYDKDFNNEADTPDNFQSRRPNTSFCFLDIRSPGLGDTAMYLCATSRDPGGTGELFFGEGSRLTVL.

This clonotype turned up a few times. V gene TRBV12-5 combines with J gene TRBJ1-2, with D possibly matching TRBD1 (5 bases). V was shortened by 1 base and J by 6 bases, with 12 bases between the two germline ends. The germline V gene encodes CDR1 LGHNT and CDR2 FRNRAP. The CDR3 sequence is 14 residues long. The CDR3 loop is CASGLEQEGNGYTF. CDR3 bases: TGTGCTAGTGGTTTGGAACAGGAGGGAAATGGCTACACCTTC.

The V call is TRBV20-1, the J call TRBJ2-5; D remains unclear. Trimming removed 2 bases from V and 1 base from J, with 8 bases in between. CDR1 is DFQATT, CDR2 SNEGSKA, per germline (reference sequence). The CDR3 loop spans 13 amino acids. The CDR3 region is CSARKLPQETQYF. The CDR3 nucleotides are TGCAGTGCTAGAAAACTGCCCCAAGAGACCCAGTACTTC.

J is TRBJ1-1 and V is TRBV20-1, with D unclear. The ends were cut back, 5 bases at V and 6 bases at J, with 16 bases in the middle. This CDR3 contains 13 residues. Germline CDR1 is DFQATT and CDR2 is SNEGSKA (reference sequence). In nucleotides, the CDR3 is TGCAGTGCTTCGGGCACGACCCGAGCTGAAGCTTTCTTT. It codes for CSASGTTRAEAFF.

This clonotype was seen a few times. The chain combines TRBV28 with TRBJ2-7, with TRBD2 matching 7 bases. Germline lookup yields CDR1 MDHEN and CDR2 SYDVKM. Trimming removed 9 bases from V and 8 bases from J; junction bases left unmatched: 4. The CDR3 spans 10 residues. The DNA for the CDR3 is TGTGCCAGTGCGGGGGAACAGCAGTACTTC. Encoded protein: CASAGEQQYF.

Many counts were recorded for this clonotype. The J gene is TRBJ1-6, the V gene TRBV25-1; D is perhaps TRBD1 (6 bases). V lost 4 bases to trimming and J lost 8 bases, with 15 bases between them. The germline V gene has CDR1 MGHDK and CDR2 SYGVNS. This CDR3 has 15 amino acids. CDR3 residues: CASSGRGAVDSPLHF. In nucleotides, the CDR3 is TGTGCCAGCAGTGGCCGGGGGGCTGTGGATTCACCCCTCCACTTT.

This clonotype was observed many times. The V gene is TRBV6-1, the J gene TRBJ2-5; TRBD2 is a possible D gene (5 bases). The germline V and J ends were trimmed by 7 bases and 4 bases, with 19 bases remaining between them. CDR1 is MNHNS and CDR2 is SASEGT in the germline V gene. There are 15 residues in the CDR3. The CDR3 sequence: CASTEGSGARETQYF. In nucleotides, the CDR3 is TGTGCCAGCACCGAGGGAAGCGGAGCCAGAGAGACCCAGTACTTC.

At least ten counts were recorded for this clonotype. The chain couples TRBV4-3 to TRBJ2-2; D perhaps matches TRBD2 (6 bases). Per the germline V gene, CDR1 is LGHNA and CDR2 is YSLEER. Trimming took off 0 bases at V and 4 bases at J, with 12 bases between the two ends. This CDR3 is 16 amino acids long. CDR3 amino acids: CASSQDRAGVTGELFF. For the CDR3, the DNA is TGCGCCAGCAGCCAAGATAGAGCGGGCGTCACCGGGGAGCTGTTTTTT.

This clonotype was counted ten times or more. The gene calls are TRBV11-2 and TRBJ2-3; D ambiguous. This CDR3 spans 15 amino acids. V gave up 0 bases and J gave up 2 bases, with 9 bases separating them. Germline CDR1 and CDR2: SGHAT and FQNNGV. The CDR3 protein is CASSLDGSYTDTQYF. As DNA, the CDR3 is TGTGCCAGCAGCTTAGACGGCAGCTACACAGATACGCAGTATTTT.

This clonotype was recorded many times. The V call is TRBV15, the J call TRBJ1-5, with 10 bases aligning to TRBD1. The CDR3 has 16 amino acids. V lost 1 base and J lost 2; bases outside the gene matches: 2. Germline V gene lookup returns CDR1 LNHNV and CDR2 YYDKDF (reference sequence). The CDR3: CATSRAGTGGNQPQHF. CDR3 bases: TGTGCCACCAGCAGAGCCGGGACAGGGGGCAATCAGCCCCAGCATTTT.

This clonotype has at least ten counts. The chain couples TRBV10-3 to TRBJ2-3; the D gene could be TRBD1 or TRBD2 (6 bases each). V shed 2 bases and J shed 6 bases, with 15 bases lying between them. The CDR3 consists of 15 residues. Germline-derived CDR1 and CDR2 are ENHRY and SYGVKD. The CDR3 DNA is TGTGCCATCAGTGAGGGTGGCGTAGGGGGGGATACGCAGTATTTT. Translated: CAISEGGVGGDTQYF.

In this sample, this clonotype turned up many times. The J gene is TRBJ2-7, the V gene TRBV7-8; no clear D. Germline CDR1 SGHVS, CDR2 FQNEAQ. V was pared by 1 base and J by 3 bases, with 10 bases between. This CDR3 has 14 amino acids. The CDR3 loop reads CASSLGNQYYEQYF. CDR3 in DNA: TGTGCCAGCAGCTTAGGTAACCAGTACTACGAGCAGTACTTC.

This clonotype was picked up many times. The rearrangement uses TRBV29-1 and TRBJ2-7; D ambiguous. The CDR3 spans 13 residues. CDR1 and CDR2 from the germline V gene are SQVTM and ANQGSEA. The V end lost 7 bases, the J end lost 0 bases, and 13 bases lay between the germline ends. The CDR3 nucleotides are TGCAGCGGCCTGACGGACGGCTCCTACGAGCAGTACTTC. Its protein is CSGLTDGSYEQYF.

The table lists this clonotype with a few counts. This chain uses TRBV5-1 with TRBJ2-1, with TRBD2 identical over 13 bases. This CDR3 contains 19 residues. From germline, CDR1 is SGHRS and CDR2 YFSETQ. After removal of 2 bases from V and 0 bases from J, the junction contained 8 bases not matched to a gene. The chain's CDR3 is CASSFTGLAGPSSYNEQFF. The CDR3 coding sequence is TGCGCCAGCAGCTTCACGGGACTAGCGGGACCGAGCTCCTACAATGAGCAGTTCTTC.